This TCR beta chain is from a study of Graves' ophthalmopathy and Graves' hyperthyroidism (dated by TCRdb to the late 2010s). Notes on the research overall: Peripheral blood was collected before any treatment was given, at the time of initial diagnosis. For training and testing, the 110 or so patients in the discovery cohort were randomly divided in a 7:3 ratio. An independent validation cohort was composed of about 20 hyperthyroidism patients and around 16 patients who later progressed from hyperthyroidism to ophthalmopathy. A discovery set of 100 patients (approximately 42 ophthalmopathy, 55 to 60 stable hyperthyroidism) was enrolled to explore V-J signatures distinguishing ophthalmopathy from hyperthyroidism. In total, 135 blood samples were TCR-sequenced: some 40 ophthalmopathy, some 75 hyperthyroidism and some 17 hyperthyroidism-to-ophthalmopathy patients. In over five hyperthyroidism patients, the T-cell repertoires found in thyroid tissue were compared with those found in blood. To tell Graves' ophthalmopathy apart from Graves' hyperthyroidism, and to predict which patients would progress to ophthalmopathy, the study relied on TCR beta repertoire signatures. Following sampling, methimazole starting at 30 mg daily was administered to hyperthyroidism patients, and high-dose intravenous methylprednisolone was administered to ophthalmopathy patients. Study-wide findings and limitations: Sample size was not predetermined statistically, and investigators were not blinded to group allocation. In validation, the model predicted ophthalmopathy progression with about 71% sensitivity and approximately 72% specificity; roughly eleven predicted patients were CT-confirmed with GO in a median of around 6.5 months. Most expanded thyroid clonotypes with frequency above 0.001 were also detected in blood, suggesting blood repertoires may reflect the thyroid immune response. The 13-signature model separated ophthalmopathy from stable hyperthyroidism with approximately 85% sensitivity and about 81% specificity in cross-validation, and 80%/75% in the test set.

From the cysteine up to the phenylalanine, the CDR3 has a length of 12 residues. Just the 36-base CDR3 DNA is kept, in frame starting at base 1. V and J are truncated by 7 bases and 0 bases respectively, leaving an intervening sequence of 10 bases. Per the germline V gene, SQVTM is the CDR1 and ANQGSEA is the CDR2. For repertoire sequencing, TCR beta CDR3 regions were amplified from RNA transcripts. HTBI primers and the Qiagen OneStep RT-PCR kit were used in a first-round RT-PCR, which was followed by a second-round multiplex PCR, size selection and purification. Libraries were sequenced on an Illumina HiSeq2000 using paired-end 100 bp reads. Per the source publication's procedure: SOAPnuke was used for read processing, and reads with adapters, uncalled bases, a mean Phred below 15, or no exact constant-primer or identifier match were discarded. COPE v1.2.5 was used to merge the high-quality paired reads. Each unique nucleotide sequence was defined as a clonotype, and clonotypes were aligned to IMGT TRB V, D and J references with MiTCR v1.1. Analysis was restricted to V-J combinations with a frequency above 0.0001, which covered about 99% of repertoires. For each V-J combination, a TCR clonal expansion and chaos score was defined as the ratio of F50 clonal expansion to chaos observed in the TCRdist matrix. Welch's t-statistics and random forest were used to reduce features to 13 V-J combinations, which were fed into a naive Bayes classifier. Thyroid-blood repertoire similarity was quantified with the Morisita-Horn index. The raw public data were reprocessed by TCRdb itself: fastp quality trimming at Q25, MiXCR clonotype calling, in-frame beta chains only. For every CDR3 protein sequence, its rows merge into one entry that carries the most common genes and DNA. These V and J calls originate from TCRdb's pipeline instead of the authors' own analysis. The sample table contains approximately 380,000 distinct CDR3 sequences; only one count was recorded for more than 20% of them. 2.5% to 3.5% of the sample comes from the top ten.

A patient counted as having stable hyperthyroidism if there was no progression to ophthalmopathy within 18 months of follow-up. The hyperthyroidism patients were 18 to 65 years old and newly diagnosed, with a disease duration of less than 2 months. Patients with other autoimmune diseases, uncontrolled infections, pregnancy or lactation were excluded from the study. Clinical symptoms, serum thyroxine, TRAb, thyroid ultrasound and orbital computed tomography were used for diagnosis. Using Ficoll-Paque density gradient centrifugation, PBMCs were isolated from about 9.2 ml of fresh peripheral blood. Total RNA was extracted with Trizol reagent and quality-checked on an Agilent 2100 Bioanalyzer. In this sample, this clonotype turned up many times. The specificity of this receptor is unknown. Per-base qualities were not stored, and no clone one base away is much larger.

The clonotype originates from a young woman with stable Graves' hyperthyroidism. Donor details come from another sample of the same person, matched by shared clones. The sequencing input was peripheral blood. The chain was built from TRBV29-1 and TRBJ2-7; TRBD2 is a possible D gene, resting on 6 matching bases. This receptor carries the CDR3 CSARLDSYEQYF. In nucleotides, the sequence is TGCAGCGCGCGACTAGACTCCTACGAGCAGTACTTC.